The 25 T cell receptor beta chains below come from one sample, sequenced in a study of blood T cell repertoires in COVID-19 (dated by TCRdb to 2020 to 2021). Libraries came from the immunoSEQ multiplex PCR assay. TCRdb's version of the immuneACCESS table is confined to in-frame rearrangements and falls short of the full clone set. An unresolved V gene accounts for under half of the shortfall where checked; the remainder is of unknown origin. For this sample there are 50,000 to 60,000 clones; about 87% appear just once. The biggest ten clones account for approximately 3.6% of the sample. The sample consisted of peripheral blood. These receptor sequences come from a man aged 35 to 55 with COVID-19, enrolled during active disease.

The chain is built from TRBV4-2 and TRBJ2-5; 11 nucleotides match TRBD2. The CDR3 is 17 amino acids. The V segment lost 1 base and the J segment 2 bases; nucleotides outside the gene matches: 6. Germline V gene lookup returns CDR1 LGHNA and CDR2 YNFKEQ. The CDR3 bases are TGTGCCAGCAGCCAAGGGTCGACTAGCGGGACTCAAGAGACCCAGTACTTC. It yields the protein CASSQGSTSGTQETQYF.

This chain connects TRBV28 to TRBJ2-6, with 11 bases that match TRBD1. Germline CDR1 is MDHEN and CDR2 is SYDVKM. CDR3 length equals 18 residues. Trimming removed 2 bases from V and 3 bases from J; junction bases left unmatched: 6. Written as DNA, the CDR3 is TGTGCCAGCAGTTTACGCGGACAGGGGGCGCTTGGGGCCAACGTCCTGACTTTC. Its translation: CASSLRGQGALGANVLTF. The whole variable domain, filled in from reference TRBV28 and TRBJ2-6, reads DVKVTQSSRYLVKRTGEKVFLECVQDMDHENMFWYRQDPGLGLRLIYFSYDVKMKEKGDIPEGYSVSREKKERFSLILESASTNQTSMYLCASSLRGQGALGANVLTFGAGSRLTVL.

This clone came up a few times. The rearrangement joins TRBV28 to TRBJ2-3; TRBD1 aligns across 10 bases. J was trimmed by 0 bases and V by 6 bases; bases with no gene match: 9. CDR3 length: 17 amino acids. Germline loops: CDR1 MDHEN, CDR2 SYDVKM. The CDR3 DNA follows: TGTGCCAGCAGCCTGTCGGGGGGACAGGGGAGCACAGATACGCAGTATTTT. Protein: CASSLSGGQGSTDTQYF.

The CDR3 loop is CASSYPTIGGFTDTQYF. DNA for the CDR3: TGTGCCAGCAGTTACCCCACTATCGGGGGATTCACAGATACGCAGTATTTT. The chain links TRBV28 to TRBJ2-3; D perhaps matches TRBD2 (6 bases). V was pared by 4 bases and J by 2 bases, with 19 bases between. Germline V CDR1 and CDR2: MDHEN, SYDVKM. The CDR3 is 17 amino acids. The entire variable domain, with the rest obtained from reference TRBV28 and TRBJ2-3, is as follows: DVKVTQSSRYLVKRTGEKVFLECVQDMDHENMFWYRQDPGLGLRLIYFSYDVKMKEKGDIPEGYSVSREKKERFSLILESASTNQTSMYLCASSYPTIGGFTDTQYFGPGTRLTVL.

The J gene is TRBJ2-5, the V gene TRBV6-5; the D gene is possibly TRBD1 (6 bases). The CDR3 is 14 residues long. The V and J ends lost 7 bases and 5 bases respectively, with 17 bases between them. Per germline, CDR1 MNHEY and CDR2 SVGAGI. As DNA, the CDR3 is TGTGCCAGCAAACCCGGGACAAAGGGTGAGACCCAGTACTTC. Amino acid sequence: CASKPGTKGETQYF.

The rearrangement joins TRBV7-9 to TRBJ2-5, with TRBD2 matching 13 bases. There are 17 residues in the CDR3. CDR1 SEHNR and CDR2 FQNEAQ come from the germline V gene (reference sequence). After removal of 5 bases from V and 5 bases from J, the junction contained 11 bases not matched to a gene. The CDR3 here is CASSPRTSGSSRETQYF. The CDR3 nucleotides are TGTGCCAGCAGCCCGAGGACTAGCGGGAGTTCAAGGGAGACCCAGTACTTC.

J is TRBJ1-1 and V is TRBV11-2, with D perhaps matching TRBD1 (6 bases). This CDR3 spans 14 amino acids. From germline, CDR1 is SGHAT and CDR2 FQNNGV. Trimming took off 2 bases at V and 2 bases at J, with 9 bases between the two ends. The chain's CDR3 is CASSLPGANTEAFF. CDR3 sequence (DNA): TGTGCCAGCAGCTTACCAGGGGCCAACACTGAAGCTTTCTTT. Using reference TRBV11-2 and TRBJ1-1 for the parts outside the CDR3, the full variable domain is EAGVAQSPRYKIIEKRQSVAFWCNPISGHATLYWYQQILGQGPKLLIQFQNNGVVDDSQLPKDRFSAERLKGVDSTLKIQPAKLEDSAVYLCASSLPGANTEAFFGQGTRLTVV.

The CDR3 spells CASSEYGTVPAGTDTQYF. The CDR3 DNA reads as TGTGCCAGCAGTGAATACGGGACAGTCCCCGCAGGGACAGATACGCAGTATTTT. The chain couples TRBV25-1 to TRBJ2-3; 7 bases are shared with TRBD1. The CDR3 totals 18 residues. J was trimmed by 3 bases and V by 0 bases; bases with no gene match: 12. Germline V gives CDR1 MGHDK, CDR2 SYGVNS.

V usage is TRBV6-6 and J usage is TRBJ1-2, with 7 positions matching TRBD1. Germline CDR1 and CDR2: MNHNY and SVGAGI (reference sequence). Trimming cost V 0 bases and J 8 bases; bases outside gene matches: 3. The CDR3 is 13 residues long. The CDR3 protein is CASSYSTGRGYTF. CDR3 DNA sequence: TGTGCCAGCAGTTACTCGACAGGGCGCGGCTACACCTTC.

The chain employs TRBV6-2 or TRBV6-3 and TRBJ2-7; 7 bases agree with TRBD2. CDR3 size: 14 residues. Germline values: CDR1 MNHEY, CDR2 SVGEGT. Losses at the gene ends were 2 bases for V and 2 bases for J; bases not matched to a gene: 3. The CDR3 DNA follows: TGTGCCAGCAGTTACGGGGGAGGGACCTACGAGCAGTACTTC. Residues: CASSYGGGTYEQYF.

V gene TRBV18 combines with J gene TRBJ1-2, with TRBD1 matching 7 bases. V lost 2 bases, J lost 4 bases, and 4 bases stayed unmatched. The V gene's germline CDR1 is KGHSH and CDR2 LQKENI. This CDR3 spans 14 amino acids. The CDR3 sequence: CASSPSPGGYGYTF. CDR3 nucleotide sequence: TGTGCCAGCTCACCATCCCCAGGGGGCTATGGCTACACCTTC.

The chain joins TRBV5-1 to TRBJ2-7; 7 bases line up with TRBD1. The trim removed 0 bases at V and 7 bases at J, leaving 7 bases unmatched. The CDR3 loop spans 14 amino acids. In germline, CDR1 is SGHRS, CDR2 YFSETQ. In DNA, the CDR3 is TGCGCCAGCAGCTTGGTCGGGACAGACCCTGAGCAGTACTTC. Encoded protein: CASSLVGTDPEQYF.

V gene TRBV5-8 combines with J gene TRBJ1-1; no firm D call. Germline CDR1 reads SGHTS; CDR2 reads YDEGEE. Trimming pared 2 bases from V and 1 base from J, leaving 6 bases between. The CDR3 is 13 residues long. Here the CDR3 reads CASSLQRNTEAFF. For the CDR3, the DNA is TGTGCCAGCAGCTTACAGAGGAACACTGAAGCTTTCTTT.

This chain connects TRBV29-1 to TRBJ1-4; TRBD1 matches at 10 bases. The J segment lost 7 bases and the V segment lost 1 base, leaving 12 bases of the junction unmatched. Germline V gene sequence: CDR1 SQVTM, CDR2 ANQGSEA. The CDR3 length is 17 residues. In DNA, the CDR3 is TGCAGCGTTGAAGCGCCGGGACAGGGGAAGCGGGGTGAAAAACTGTTTTTT. It is translated as CSVEAPGQGKRGEKLFF.

The genes are TRBV5-6 and TRBJ2-1; tentatively, D is TRBD1 (6 bases). CDR1 and CDR2 (germline): SGHDT, YYEEEE. The CDR3 covers 14 residues. The V gene lost 4 bases and the J gene lost 3 bases, with 11 bases spanning the gap. The CDR3 DNA reads as TGTGCCAGCAGCCTACAGGGTGGCTACAATGAGCAGTTCTTC. Its protein is CASSLQGGYNEQFF.

This chain joins TRBV5-6 and TRBJ1-2, with D unclear. The CDR3 is 13 amino acids. Germline assignment: CDR1 SGHDT and CDR2 YYEEEE. Trimming pared 1 base from V and 0 bases from J, leaving 4 bases between. The CDR3 reads CASSLPANYGYTF. DNA of the CDR3: TGTGCCAGCAGCTTGCCAGCTAACTATGGCTACACCTTC.

CDR3 bases: TGCGCCAGCAGCCAAGATGGGGCAGGCCGACACACTGAAGCTTTCTTT. Translated, it gives CASSQDGAGRHTEAFF. The gene calls are TRBV4-1 and TRBJ1-1, with a weak D call TRBD1 (5 bases). The germline V gene has CDR1 MGHRA and CDR2 YSYEKL. The length of the CDR3 is 16 residues. The V gene lost 0 bases and the J gene lost 3 bases, with 14 bases spanning the gap.

CDR3: CASSDETGGGYEQYF. The CDR3 bases are TGTGCCAGCAGTGACGAGACAGGGGGCGGTTACGAGCAGTACTTC. The V and J genes are TRBV2 and TRBJ2-7, with TRBD1 identical over 10 bases. The ends lost 3 bases at V and 4 bases at J; junction bases unmatched: 6. CDR3 length: 15 amino acids. The germline V gene has CDR1 SNHLY and CDR2 FYNNEI.

This clone turned up a few times. The chain joins TRBV6-6 to TRBJ2-7; TRBD1 aligns across 9 bases. The CDR3 is made up of 14 amino acids. CDR1 and CDR2 (germline): MNHNY, SVGAGI (reference sequence). Unmatched junction bases numbered 7, after V lost 5 bases and J lost 5 bases. The DNA for the CDR3 is TGTGCCAGCAGTCGGGACAGGGTCCTGGACGAGCAGTACTTC. As protein: CASSRDRVLDEQYF.

V gene TRBV18 combines with J gene TRBJ1-5; tentatively, D is TRBD1 (6 bases). The CDR3 sequence is 15 residues long. Trimming took off 6 bases at V and 0 bases at J, with 12 bases between the two ends. Germline V gene data show CDR1 as KGHSH and CDR2 as LQKENI. CDR3 nucleotides: TGTGCCAGCTCCTTAGGGACACTTAGCAATCAGCCCCAGCATTTT. This encodes CASSLGTLSNQPQHF. The full variable domain, with the rest looked up from reference TRBV18 and TRBJ1-5, is NAGVMQNPRHLVRRRGQEARLRCSPMKGHSHVYWYRQLPEEGLKFMVYLQKENIIDESGMPKERFSAEFPKEGPSILRIQQVVRGDSAAYFCASSLGTLSNQPQHFGDGTRLSIL.

The chain has TRBV7-8 and TRBJ2-3, with 12 bases fitting TRBD1. The CDR3 has 17 amino acids. Unmatched junction bases numbered 5, after V lost 4 bases and J lost 0 bases. Germline lookup yields CDR1 SGHVS and CDR2 FQNEAQ. Here the CDR3 reads CASSSGTGGDSTDTQYF. CDR3 sequence (DNA): TGTGCCAGCAGCTCCGGGACAGGGGGCGATAGCACAGATACGCAGTATTTT. Based on the CDR3 plus reference TRBV7-8 and TRBJ2-3, the full variable domain is GAGVSQSPRYKVAKRGQDVALRCDPISGHVSLFWYQQALGQGPEFLTYFQNEAQLDKSGLPSDRFFAERPEGSVSTLKIQRTQQEDSAVYLCASSSGTGGDSTDTQYFGPGTRLTVL.

The V gene is TRBV11-2, the J gene TRBJ2-7, with 10 positions matching TRBD2. CDR1 is SGHAT and CDR2 is FQNNGV in the germline V gene. Trimming at V came to 3 bases and at J to 0 bases, leaving 5 bases not matched to a gene. The CDR3 is made up of 16 amino acids. The CDR3 reads CASSFTLAGSSYEQYF. The CDR3 DNA reads TGTGCCAGCAGCTTTACACTAGCGGGGTCCTCCTACGAGCAGTACTTC.

This clone was seen a few times. The V call is TRBV7-9, the J call TRBJ2-7; 8 bases line up with TRBD2. Looked up from germline, CDR1 is SEHNR and CDR2 is FQNEAQ (reference sequence). V lost 8 bases and J lost 7; bases outside the gene matches: 10. The CDR3 is 13 residues long. The DNA of the CDR3 is TGTGCCAGCGGGCTTGCGGCGGGAGGAGAGCAGTACTTC. Translation gives CASGLAAGGEQYF.

The chain couples TRBV9 to TRBJ1-2; TRBD1 matches at 8 bases. Germline CDR1 and CDR2: SGDLS and YYNGEE. J was trimmed by 3 bases and V by 3 bases; bases with no gene match: 1. The CDR3 sequence is 13 residues long. CDR3 in DNA: TGTGCCAGCAGCGCAGGGGGCGACTATGGCTACACCTTC. Translation gives CASSAGGDYGYTF.

This chain links TRBV4-2 with TRBJ2-1; weak D call: TRBD1 (5 bases). Per germline, CDR1 LGHNA and CDR2 YNFKEQ. CDR3 length: 15 residues. Trimming left V 0 bases short and J 9 bases short, with 15 bases between. CDR3 sequence reads: CASSQDEAIGVEQFF. CDR3 sequence (DNA): TGTGCCAGCAGCCAAGATGAGGCCATAGGGGTTGAGCAGTTCTTC.